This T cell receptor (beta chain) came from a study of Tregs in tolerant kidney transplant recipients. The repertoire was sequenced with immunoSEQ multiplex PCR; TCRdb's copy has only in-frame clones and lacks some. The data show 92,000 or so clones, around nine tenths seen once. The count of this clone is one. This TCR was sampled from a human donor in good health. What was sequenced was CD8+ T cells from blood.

The CDR3 nucleotides read TGTGCCAGCAGCGCACTACAGCGCAGCTATGGCTACACCTTC. This encodes CASSALQRSYGYTF. The chain has TRBV7-9 and TRBJ1-2; D unclear. Trimming removed 5 bases from V and 4 bases from J, with 14 bases in between. Germline V gene sequence: CDR1 SEHNR, CDR2 FQNEAQ (reference sequence). The CDR3 covers 14 residues.